This T cell receptor (beta chain) was recovered during a study of CDR3 diversity in severe acne. V lost 4 bases to trimming and J lost 3 bases; unmatched junction nucleotides: 8. The CDR3 is 16 amino acids. The germline V gene encodes CDR1 SEHNR and CDR2 FQNEAQ (reference sequence). This clonotype was seen a single time. Using its own MiXCR run on the PCR reads, TCRdb lists one record per CDR3 protein. The sample lists almost 85,000 distinct CDR3 sequences, around 49% occurring once. This chain links TRBV7-9 with TRBJ2-2; TRBD2 agrees at 7 bases. Sequenced material: blood. This TCR was sampled from a male donor in good health, without acne. In DNA form, the CDR3 reads TGTGCCAGCAGCTCGAAGCGGGACCTTGACACCGGGGAGCTGTTTTTT. Translated: CASSSKRDLDTGELFF.